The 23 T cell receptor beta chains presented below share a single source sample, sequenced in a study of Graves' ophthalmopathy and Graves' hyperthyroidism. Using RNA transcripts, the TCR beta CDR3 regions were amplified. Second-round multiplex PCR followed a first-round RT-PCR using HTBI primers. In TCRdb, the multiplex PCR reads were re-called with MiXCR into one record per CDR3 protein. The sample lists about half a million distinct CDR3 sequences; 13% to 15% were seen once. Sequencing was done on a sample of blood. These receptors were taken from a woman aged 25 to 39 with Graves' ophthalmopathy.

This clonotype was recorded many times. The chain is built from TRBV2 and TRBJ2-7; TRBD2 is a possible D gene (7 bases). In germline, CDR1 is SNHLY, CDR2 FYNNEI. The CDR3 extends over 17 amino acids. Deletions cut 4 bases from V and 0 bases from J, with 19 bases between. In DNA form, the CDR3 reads TGTGCCAGCAGTGGCCCCACGGGGGGCAAGGGCTCCTACGAGCAGTACTTC. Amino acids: CASSGPTGGKGSYEQYF.

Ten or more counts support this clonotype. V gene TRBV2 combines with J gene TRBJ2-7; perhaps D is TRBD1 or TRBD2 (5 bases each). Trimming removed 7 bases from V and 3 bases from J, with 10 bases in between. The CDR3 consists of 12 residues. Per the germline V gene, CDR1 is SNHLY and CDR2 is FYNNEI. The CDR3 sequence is CASNRGVYEQYF. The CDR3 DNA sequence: TGTGCCAGCAACCGAGGGGTCTACGAGCAGTACTTC.

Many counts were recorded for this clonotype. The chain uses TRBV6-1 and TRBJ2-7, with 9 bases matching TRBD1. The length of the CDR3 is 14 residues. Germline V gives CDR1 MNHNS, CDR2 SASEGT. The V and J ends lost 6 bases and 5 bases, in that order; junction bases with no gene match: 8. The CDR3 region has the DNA TGTGCCAGCAGCCAAACAGGGGGCTGGGACGAGCAGTACTTC. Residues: CASSQTGGWDEQYF.

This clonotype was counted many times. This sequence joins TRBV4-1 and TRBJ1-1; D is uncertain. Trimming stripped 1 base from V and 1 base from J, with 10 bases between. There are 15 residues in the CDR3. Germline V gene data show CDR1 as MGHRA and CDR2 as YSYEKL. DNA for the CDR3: TGCGCCAGCAGCCAAGGATGGACGAGGAACACTGAAGCTTTCTTT. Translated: CASSQGWTRNTEAFF.

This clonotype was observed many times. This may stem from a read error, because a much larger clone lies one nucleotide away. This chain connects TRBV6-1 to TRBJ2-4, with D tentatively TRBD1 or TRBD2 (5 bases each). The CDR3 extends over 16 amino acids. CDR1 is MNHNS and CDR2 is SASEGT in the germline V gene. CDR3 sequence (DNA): TGTGCCAGCAGTGCACTGCTCGGGACGCGCAAAAACATTAAGTACTTC. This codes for CASSALLGTRKNIKYF.

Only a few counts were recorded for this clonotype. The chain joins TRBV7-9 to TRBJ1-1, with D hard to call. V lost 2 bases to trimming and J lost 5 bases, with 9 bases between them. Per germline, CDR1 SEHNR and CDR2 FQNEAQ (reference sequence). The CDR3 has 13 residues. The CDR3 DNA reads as TGTGCCAGCAGCTTATTTATTGGAACTGAAGCTTTCTTT. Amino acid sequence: CASSLFIGTEAFF.

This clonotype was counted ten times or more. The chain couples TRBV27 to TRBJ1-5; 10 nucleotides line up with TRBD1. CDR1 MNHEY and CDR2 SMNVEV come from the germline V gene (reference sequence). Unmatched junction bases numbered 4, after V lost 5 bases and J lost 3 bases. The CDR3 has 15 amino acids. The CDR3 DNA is TGTGCCAGCAGTACGGGACAGGGGAACAATCAGCCCCAGCATTTT. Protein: CASSTGQGNNQPQHF.

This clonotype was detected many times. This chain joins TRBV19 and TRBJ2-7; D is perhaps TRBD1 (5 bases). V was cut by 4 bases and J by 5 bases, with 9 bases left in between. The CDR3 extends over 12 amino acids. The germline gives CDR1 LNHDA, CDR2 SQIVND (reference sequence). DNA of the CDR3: TGTGCCAGTAGTAGGGGCCAACACGAGCAGTACTTC. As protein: CASSRGQHEQYF.

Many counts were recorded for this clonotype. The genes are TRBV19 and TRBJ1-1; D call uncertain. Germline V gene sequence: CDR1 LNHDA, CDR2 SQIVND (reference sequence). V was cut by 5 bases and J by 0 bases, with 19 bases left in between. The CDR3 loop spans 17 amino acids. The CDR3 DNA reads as TGTGCCAGTAGTTTTACCCTCCTTTGGCGGGTGAACACTGAAGCTTTCTTT. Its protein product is CASSFTLLWRVNTEAFF. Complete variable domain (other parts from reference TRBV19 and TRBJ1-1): DGGITQSPKYLFRKEGQNVTLSCEQNLNHDAMYWYRQDPGQGLRLIYYSQIVNDFQKGDIAEGYSVSREKKESFPLTVTSAQKNPTAFYLCASSFTLLWRVNTEAFFGQGTRLTVV.

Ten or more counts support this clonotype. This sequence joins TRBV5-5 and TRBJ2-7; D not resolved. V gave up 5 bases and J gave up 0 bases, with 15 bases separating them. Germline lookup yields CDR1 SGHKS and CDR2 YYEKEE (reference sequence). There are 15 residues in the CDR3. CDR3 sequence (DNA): TGTGCCAGCAGTCTCGGACCCCCGAGCTCCTACGAGCAGTACTTC. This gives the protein CASSLGPPSSYEQYF.

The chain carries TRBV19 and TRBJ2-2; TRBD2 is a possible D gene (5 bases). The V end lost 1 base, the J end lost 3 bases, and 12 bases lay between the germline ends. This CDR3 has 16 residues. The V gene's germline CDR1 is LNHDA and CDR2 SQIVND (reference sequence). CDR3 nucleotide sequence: TGTGCCAGTAGTATAGGGCGGGTGTCGGACACCGGGGAGCTGTTTTTT. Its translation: CASSIGRVSDTGELFF.

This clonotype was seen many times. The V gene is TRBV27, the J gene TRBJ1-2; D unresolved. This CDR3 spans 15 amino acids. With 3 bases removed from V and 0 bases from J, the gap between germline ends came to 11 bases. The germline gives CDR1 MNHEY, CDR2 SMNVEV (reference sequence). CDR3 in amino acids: CASSLYMDTNYGYTF. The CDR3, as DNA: TGTGCCAGCAGTTTGTACATGGATACTAACTATGGCTACACCTTC.

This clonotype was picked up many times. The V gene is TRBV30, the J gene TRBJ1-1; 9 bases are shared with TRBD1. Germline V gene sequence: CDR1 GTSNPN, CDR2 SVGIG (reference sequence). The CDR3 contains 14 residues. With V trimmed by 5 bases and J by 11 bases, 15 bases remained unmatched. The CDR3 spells CAWVRRTGAPRAFF. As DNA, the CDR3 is TGTGCCTGGGTTAGAAGGACAGGGGCACCGCGGGCTTTCTTT.

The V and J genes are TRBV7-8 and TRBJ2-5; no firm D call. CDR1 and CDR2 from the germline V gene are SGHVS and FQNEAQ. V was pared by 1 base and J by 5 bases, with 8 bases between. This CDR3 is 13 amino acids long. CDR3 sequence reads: CASSLVLGETQYF. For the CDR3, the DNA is TGTGCCAGCAGCTTAGTACTGGGGGAGACCCAGTACTTC. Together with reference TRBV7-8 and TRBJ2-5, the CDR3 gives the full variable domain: GAGVSQSPRYKVAKRGQDVALRCDPISGHVSLFWYQQALGQGPEFLTYFQNEAQLDKSGLPSDRFFAERPEGSVSTLKIQRTQQEDSAVYLCASSLVLGETQYFGPGTRLLVL.

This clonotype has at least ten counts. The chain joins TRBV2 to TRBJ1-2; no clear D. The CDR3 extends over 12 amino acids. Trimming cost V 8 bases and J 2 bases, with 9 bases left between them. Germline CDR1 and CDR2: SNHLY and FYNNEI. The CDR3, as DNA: TGTGCCAGCTCACAAGGAAACTATGGCTACACCTTC. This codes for CASSQGNYGYTF.

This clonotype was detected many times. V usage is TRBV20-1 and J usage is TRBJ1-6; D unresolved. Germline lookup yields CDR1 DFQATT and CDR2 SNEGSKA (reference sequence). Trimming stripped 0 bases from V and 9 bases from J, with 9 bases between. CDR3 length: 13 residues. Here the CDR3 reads CSARDERSSPLHF. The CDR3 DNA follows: TGCAGTGCTAGAGATGAGCGGTCTTCACCCCTCCACTTT.

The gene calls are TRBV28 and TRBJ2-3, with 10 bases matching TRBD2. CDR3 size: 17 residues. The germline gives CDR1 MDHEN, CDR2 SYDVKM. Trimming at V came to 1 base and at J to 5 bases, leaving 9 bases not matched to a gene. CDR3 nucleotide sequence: TGTGCCAGCAGTTTATTTCTAGCGGGAGTGTCCCTAGATACGCAGTATTTT. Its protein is CASSLFLAGVSLDTQYF. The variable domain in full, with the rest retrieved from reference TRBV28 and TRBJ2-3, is DVKVTQSSRYLVKRTGEKVFLECVQDMDHENMFWYRQDPGLGLRLIYFSYDVKMKEKGDIPEGYSVSREKKERFSLILESASTNQTSMYLCASSLFLAGVSLDTQYFGPGTRLTVL.

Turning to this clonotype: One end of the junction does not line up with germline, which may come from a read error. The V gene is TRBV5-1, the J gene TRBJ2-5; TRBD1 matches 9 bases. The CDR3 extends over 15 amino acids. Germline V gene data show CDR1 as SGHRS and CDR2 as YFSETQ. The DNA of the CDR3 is TGCGTCAGCAGCACCGGGACAGGGAACAAAGAGACCCAGTACTTC. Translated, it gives CVSSTGTGNKETQYF.

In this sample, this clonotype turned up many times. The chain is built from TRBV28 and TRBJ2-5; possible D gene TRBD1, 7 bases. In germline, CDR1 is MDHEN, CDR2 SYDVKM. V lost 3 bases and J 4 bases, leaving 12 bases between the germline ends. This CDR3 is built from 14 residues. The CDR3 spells CASSLNRGGETQYF. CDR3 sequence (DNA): TGTGCCAGCAGTTTGAACAGGGGAGGAGAGACCCAGTACTTC.

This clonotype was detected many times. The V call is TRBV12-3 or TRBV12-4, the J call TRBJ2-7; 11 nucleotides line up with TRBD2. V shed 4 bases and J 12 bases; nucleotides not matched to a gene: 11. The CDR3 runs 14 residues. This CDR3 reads CASSSRGSGGAPYF. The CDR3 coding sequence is TGTGCCAGCAGTTCCCGGGGTAGCGGGGGGGCCCCGTACTTC.

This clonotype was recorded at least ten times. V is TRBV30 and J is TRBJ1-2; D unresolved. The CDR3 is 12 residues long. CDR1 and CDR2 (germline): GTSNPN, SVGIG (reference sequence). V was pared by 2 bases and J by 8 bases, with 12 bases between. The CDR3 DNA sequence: TGTGCCTGGAGTCCAGGTCCGGCAGGCTACACCTTC. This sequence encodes CAWSPGPAGYTF.

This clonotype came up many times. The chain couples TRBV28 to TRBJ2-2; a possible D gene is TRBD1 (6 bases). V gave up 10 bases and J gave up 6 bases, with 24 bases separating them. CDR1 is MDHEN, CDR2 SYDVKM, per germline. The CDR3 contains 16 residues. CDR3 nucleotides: TGTGCCACCAGCCGCCCCCCAGGGGCCTCGGCCGGGGAGCTGTTTTTT. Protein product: CATSRPPGASAGELFF.

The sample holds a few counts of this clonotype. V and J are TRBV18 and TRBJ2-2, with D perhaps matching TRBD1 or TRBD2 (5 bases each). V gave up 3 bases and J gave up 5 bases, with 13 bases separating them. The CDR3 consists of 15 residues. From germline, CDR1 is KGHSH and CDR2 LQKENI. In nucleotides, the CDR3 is TGTGCCAGCTCACCCGGGGCCGGAGAAACCGGGGAGCTGTTTTTT. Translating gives CASSPGAGETGELFF.